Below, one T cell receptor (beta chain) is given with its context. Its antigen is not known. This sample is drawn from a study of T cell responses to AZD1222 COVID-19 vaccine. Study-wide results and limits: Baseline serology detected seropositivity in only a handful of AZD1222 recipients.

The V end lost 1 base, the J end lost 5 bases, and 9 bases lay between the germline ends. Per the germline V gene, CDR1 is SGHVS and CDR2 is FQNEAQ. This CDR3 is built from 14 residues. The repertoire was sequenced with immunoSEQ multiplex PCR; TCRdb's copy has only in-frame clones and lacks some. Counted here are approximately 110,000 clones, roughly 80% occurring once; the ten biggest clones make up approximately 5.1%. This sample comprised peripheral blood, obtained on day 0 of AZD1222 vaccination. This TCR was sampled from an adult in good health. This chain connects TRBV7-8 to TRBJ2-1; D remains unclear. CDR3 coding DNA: TGTGCCAGCAGCTTAGTAAGATACCACAATGAGCAGTTCTTC. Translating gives CASSLVRYHNEQFF.